The rows below give T cell receptor beta chains drawn from one sample of a study of blood T cell repertoires in COVID-19. The table came from immunoSEQ multiplex PCR; TCRdb's copy has only in-frame clones and leaves some out. The sample yields 200,000 to 300,000 clones, approximately 86% seen once. Sequencing input: peripheral blood. Receptors originate from a man under 40 with active or convalescent COVID-19. The CDR3 runs from the conserved cysteine through the conserved F or W. Fields, in order: D gene, clone size, CDR3 length, V gene, J gene, CDR3 DNA, CDR3 protein. A D gene is named only where the DNA matches it firmly. Rows give clone size only sometimes, using once, few, many, or a class for an expanded clone.

>.|.|16|TRBV14|TRBJ2-3
TGTGCCAGCAGCCAAGATCTTCGGCGGGGCACAGATACGCAGTATTTT
CASSQDLRRGTDTQYF
>.|many|20|TRBV24-1|TRBJ2-1
TGTGCCACCAGTGATTTTCTTGGAGGACGGCCTCAAAGATCCTACAATGAGCAGTTCTTC
CATSDFLGGRPQRSYNEQFF
>.|.|13|TRBV30|TRBJ1-4
TGTGCCTGGAGTAGGGGCCTCGGCGAAAAACTGTTTTTT
CAWSRGLGEKLFF
>.|.|13|TRBV7-9|TRBJ2-2
TGTGCCAGCAGAAGTTACGGGGCCGGGGAGCTGTTTTTT
CASRSYGAGELFF
>TRBD1|.|16|TRBV19|TRBJ1-2
TGTGCCAGCCAAGGACAGGGGAAGAAACCAGGTTATGGCTACACCTTC
CASQGQGKKPGYGYTF
>.|.|14|TRBV27|TRBJ2-3
TGTGCCAGCAGAAACATGCAGGCCACAGATACGCAGTATTTT
CASRNMQATDTQYF
>TRBD2|.|16|TRBV6-2/TRBV6-3|TRBJ2-5
TGTGCCAGCAGCCCCGGCTGGGGAATGCGGGGGGAGACCCAGTACTTC
CASSPGWGMRGETQYF
>.|.|14|TRBV5-5|TRBJ1-6
TGTGCCAGCAGCCAGAAGGGGTATAATTCACCCCTCCACTTT
CASSQKGYNSPLHF
>.|.|16|TRBV7-9|TRBJ2-1
TGTGCCAGCAGCTTAGTTCTGGGGCAGCTGGAGAATGAGCAGTTCTTC
CASSLVLGQLENEQFF
>.|.|14|TRBV5-1|TRBJ1-1
TGCGCCAGCAGCCCCTTCACAGGGAACACTGAAGCTTTCTTT
CASSPFTGNTEAFF
>TRBD2|once|15|TRBV4-1|TRBJ2-3
TGCGCCAGCAGCCAGGTAGCGGGGCTCACAGATACGCAGTATTTT
CASSQVAGLTDTQYF
>.|.|14|TRBV5-6|TRBJ1-2
TGTGCCAGCAGCTTGCAGGGGTTGAGCTATGGCTACACCTTC
CASSLQGLSYGYTF
>.|few|13|TRBV6-5|TRBJ2-5
TGTGCCAGCAGTTTAATGTCCCTAGAGACCCAGTACTTC
CASSLMSLETQYF
>TRBD1|.|14|TRBV10-2|TRBJ2-7
TGCGCCAGCAGTGCTCGACAGGGGGTCTACGAGCAGTACTTC
CASSARQGVYEQYF
>.|.|11|TRBV2|TRBJ1-2
TGTGCCAGCACTGTGGAGTATGGCTACACCTTC
CASTVEYGYTF
>TRBD1|.|11|TRBV7-9|TRBJ1-2
TGTGCCGGGACAGGCCTGGGAGGCTACACCTTC
CAGTGLGGYTF
>.|.|17|TRBV21-1|TRBJ1-4
TGTGCCAGCAGCAAAGAAAGTTTAGGTGAGGCTAATGAAAAACTGTTTTTT
CASSKESLGEANEKLFF
>.|.|17|TRBV9|TRBJ1-6
TGTGCCAGCAGCGTAGATCCCTCAGGCACCGGTGGGGGGTCCCTCCACTTT
CASSVDPSGTGGGSLHF
>TRBD1|.|16|TRBV5-4|TRBJ1-6
TGTGCCAGCAGCGTTGGGACAGTTTTGGGGAGTTCACCCCTCCACTTT
CASSVGTVLGSSPLHF
>.|.|14|TRBV18|TRBJ1-5
TGTGCCAGCTCACCACTCCGGAGCAATCAGCCCCAGCATTTT
CASSPLRSNQPQHF
>.|few|13|TRBV6-4|TRBJ1-1
TGTGCCAGCAGTGATGGGGAGGGCACTGAAGCTTTCTTT
CASSDGEGTEAFF
>TRBD1|.|19|TRBV6-1|TRBJ1-5
TGTGCCAGCAGTGCTGGACAGGGGGCACCCGCGATGAGCAATCAGCCCCAGCATTTT
CASSAGQGAPAMSNQPQHF
>TRBD1|few|16|TRBV23-1|TRBJ2-7
TGCGCCAGCAGCCCTATTCATCCGGGACAGCTATACGAGCAGTACTTC
CASSPIHPGQLYEQYF